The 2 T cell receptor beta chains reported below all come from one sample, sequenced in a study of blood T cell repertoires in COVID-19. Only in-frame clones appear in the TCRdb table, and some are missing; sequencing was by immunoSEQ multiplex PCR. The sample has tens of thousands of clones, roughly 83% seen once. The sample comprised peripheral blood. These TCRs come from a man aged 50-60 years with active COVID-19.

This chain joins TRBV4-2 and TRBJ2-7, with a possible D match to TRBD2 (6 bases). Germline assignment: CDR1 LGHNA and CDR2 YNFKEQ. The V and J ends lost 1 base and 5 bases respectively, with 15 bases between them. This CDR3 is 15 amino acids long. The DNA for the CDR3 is TGTGCCAGCAGCCAAGGGGCGGGGAAGGTCCACGAGCAGTACTTC. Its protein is CASSQGAGKVHEQYF.

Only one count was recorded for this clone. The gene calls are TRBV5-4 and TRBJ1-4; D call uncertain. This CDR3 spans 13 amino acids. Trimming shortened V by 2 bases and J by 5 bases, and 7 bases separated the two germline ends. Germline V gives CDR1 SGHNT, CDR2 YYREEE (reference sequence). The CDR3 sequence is CASSLTPNEKLFF. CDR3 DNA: TGTGCCAGCAGCTTAACTCCGAATGAAAAACTGTTTTTT.